Sequencing of this T cell receptor (beta chain) was carried out in a study of shared clonotypes between healthy human individuals. Turning to the study itself: The composition of the donors was a couple of women and a few men aged 18 to 49. Regarding the study as a whole: Limitation of the genetic and exposure-history diversity represented came from the few donors.

The CDR3 covers 14 residues. The V and J ends lost 6 bases and 6 bases respectively, with 18 bases between them. From germline, CDR1 is MRHNA and CDR2 SNTAGT. In the case of this clone: Its matching antigen is unknown.

About 28,000 T cell genomes, or 250 to 300 ng DNA, went into replicate PCRs of unsorted PBMC. The sequencing of unsorted PBMC DNA took place on ten immunoSEQ deep assay plates. Method: immunoSEQ multiplex PCR; TCRdb's copy keeps in-frame clones and lacks some. The table has fewer than 600,000 clones, roughly 80% seen once. Sequencing was done on a sample of PBMCs. The chain uses TRBV6-4 and TRBJ2-7, with a tentative D call TRBD1 (5 bases). This clonotype originated in a woman aged 40 to 50 in good health. Some clones in this sample may be carry-over from other donors' samples. The CDR3 is CASSETIGQSEQYF. Written as DNA, the CDR3 is TGTGCCAGCAGCGAAACCATTGGACAAAGCGAGCAGTACTTC.